The entry below describes one T cell receptor beta chain. The sample's treatment: randomized to nivolumab then ipilimumab (arm A) or the reverse (arm B). No patient had prior DNA-damaging chemotherapy. Sorted cells were live CD3+CD8+, lacking CD19 and CD56, from PBMCs. This entry is derived from a study of sequential checkpoint blockade in melanoma. Study-wide context: Patients were randomized 1:1 to nivolumab-then-ipilimumab or ipilimumab-then-nivolumab first-line. Each arm's sequence ended with maintenance nivolumab.

Sequencing was performed with immunoSEQ multiplex PCR; in TCRdb, only in-frame clones are kept and a portion is missing. This sample has 20,000 to 25,000 clones; roughly four fifths occur once, and the top ten carry roughly 11%. Germline V lookup: CDR1 GTSNPN, CDR2 SVGIG (reference sequence). This CDR3 spans 13 amino acids. Germline trimming cut 5 bases from V and 2 bases from J; bases unmatched to any gene: 1. This chain connects TRBV30 to TRBJ1-5, with TRBD1 matching over 9 bases. The source of this sequence is a human donor with melanoma. Sequenced material: CD8+ T cells sorted from blood (inferred from file names), taken from a patient given nivolumab and ipilimumab in sequence. Here the CDR3 reads CAWGDRGNQPQHF. CDR3 DNA sequence: TGTGCCTGGGGGGACAGGGGCAATCAGCCCCAGCATTTT.